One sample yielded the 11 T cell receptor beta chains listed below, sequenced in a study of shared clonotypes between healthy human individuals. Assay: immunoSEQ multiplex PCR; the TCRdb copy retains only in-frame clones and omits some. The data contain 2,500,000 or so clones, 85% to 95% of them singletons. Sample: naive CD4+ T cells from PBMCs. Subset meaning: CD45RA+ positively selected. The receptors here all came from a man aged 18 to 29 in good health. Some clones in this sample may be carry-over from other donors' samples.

Here the CDR3 DNA reads TGCGCCAGCAGCCCCCGGGAGGCGGGAGGACCCGCCTACAATGAGCAGTTCTTC. This sequence encodes CASSPREAGGPAYNEQFF. V usage is TRBV5-1 and J usage is TRBJ2-1; 8 bases align to TRBD2. With V trimmed by 4 bases and J by 2 bases, 14 bases remained unmatched. The CDR3 has 18 amino acids. Germline-derived CDR1 and CDR2 are SGHRS and YFSETQ.

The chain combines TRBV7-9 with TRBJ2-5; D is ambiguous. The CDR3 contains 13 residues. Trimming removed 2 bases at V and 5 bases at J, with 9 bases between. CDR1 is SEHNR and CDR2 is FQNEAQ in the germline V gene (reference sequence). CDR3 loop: CASSLTHVETQYF. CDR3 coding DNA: TGTGCCAGCAGCTTAACCCACGTCGAGACCCAGTACTTC.

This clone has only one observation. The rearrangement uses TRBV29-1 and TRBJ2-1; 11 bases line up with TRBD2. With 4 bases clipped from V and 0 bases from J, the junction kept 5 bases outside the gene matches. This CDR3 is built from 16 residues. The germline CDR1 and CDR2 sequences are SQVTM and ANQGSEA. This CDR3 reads CSVAVAGGSSYNEQFF. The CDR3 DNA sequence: TGCAGCGTTGCGGTAGCGGGAGGGAGCTCCTACAATGAGCAGTTCTTC.

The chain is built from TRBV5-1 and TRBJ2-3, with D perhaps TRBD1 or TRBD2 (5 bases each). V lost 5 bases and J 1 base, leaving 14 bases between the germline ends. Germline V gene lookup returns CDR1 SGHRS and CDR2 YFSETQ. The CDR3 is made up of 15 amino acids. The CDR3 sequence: CASRSGQPGTDTQYF. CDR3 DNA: TGCGCCAGCAGGTCGGGGCAGCCTGGCACAGATACGCAGTATTTT.

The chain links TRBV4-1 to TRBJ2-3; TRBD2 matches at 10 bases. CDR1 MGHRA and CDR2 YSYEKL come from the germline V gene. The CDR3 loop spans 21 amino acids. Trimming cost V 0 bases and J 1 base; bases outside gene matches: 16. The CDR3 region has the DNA TGCGCCAGCAGCCAAGATCCCTCCCGGGCTAGCGGGAGACAACGCACAGATACGCAGTATTTT. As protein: CASSQDPSRASGRQRTDTQYF.

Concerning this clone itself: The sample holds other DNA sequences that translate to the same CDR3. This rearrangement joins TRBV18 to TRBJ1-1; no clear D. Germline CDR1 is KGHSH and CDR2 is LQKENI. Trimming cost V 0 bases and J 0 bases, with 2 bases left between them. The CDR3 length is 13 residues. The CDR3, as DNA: TGTGCCAGCTCACCACCGGTGAACACTGAAGCTTTCTTT. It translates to CASSPPVNTEAFF.

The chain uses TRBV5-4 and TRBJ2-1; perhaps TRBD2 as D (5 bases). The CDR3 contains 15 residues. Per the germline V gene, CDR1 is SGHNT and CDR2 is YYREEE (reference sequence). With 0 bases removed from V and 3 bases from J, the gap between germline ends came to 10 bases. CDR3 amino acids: CASSLDTTSYNEQFF. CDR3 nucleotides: TGTGCCAGCAGCTTGGACACCACTAGCTACAATGAGCAGTTCTTC.

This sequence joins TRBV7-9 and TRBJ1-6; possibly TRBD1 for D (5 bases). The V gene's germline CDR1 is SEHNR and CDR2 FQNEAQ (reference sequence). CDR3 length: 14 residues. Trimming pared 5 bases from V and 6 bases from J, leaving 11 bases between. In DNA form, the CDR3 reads TGTGCCAGCAGCCCTCAGGGTTTTAATTCACCCCTCCACTTT. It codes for CASSPQGFNSPLHF.

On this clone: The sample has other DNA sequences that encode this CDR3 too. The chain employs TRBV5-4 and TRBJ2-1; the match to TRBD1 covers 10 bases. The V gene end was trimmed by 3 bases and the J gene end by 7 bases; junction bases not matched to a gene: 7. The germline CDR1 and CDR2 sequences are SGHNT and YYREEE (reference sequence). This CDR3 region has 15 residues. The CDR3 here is CASSSRDRGRNEQFF. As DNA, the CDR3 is TGTGCCAGCAGCTCCCGGGACAGGGGTCGTAATGAGCAGTTCTTC.

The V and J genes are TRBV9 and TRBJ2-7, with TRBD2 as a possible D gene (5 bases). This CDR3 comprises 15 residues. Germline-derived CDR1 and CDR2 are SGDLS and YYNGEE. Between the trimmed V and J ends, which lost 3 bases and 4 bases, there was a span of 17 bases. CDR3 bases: TGTGCCAGCAGCGAGTCGGGCGGTCGGGGATACGAGCAGTACTTC. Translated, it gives CASSESGGRGYEQYF.

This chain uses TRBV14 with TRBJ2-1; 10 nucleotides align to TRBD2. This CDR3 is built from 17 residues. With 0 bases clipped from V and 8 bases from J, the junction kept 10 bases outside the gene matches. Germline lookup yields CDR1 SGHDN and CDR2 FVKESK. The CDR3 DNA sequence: TGTGCCAGCAGCCAAGATAGAGGGCTAGCGGGAGTCTATGAGCAGTTCTTC. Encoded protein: CASSQDRGLAGVYEQFF.